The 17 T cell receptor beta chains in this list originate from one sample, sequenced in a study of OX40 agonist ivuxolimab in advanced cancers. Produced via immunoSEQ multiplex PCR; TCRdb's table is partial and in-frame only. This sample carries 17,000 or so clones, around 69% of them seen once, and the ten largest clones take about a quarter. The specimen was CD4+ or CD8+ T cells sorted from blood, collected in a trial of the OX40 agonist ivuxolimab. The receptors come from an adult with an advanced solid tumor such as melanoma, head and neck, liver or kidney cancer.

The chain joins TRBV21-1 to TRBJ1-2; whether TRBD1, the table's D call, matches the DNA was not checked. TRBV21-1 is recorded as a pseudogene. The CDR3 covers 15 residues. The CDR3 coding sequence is TGTGCCAGCAGCAAAGCAGGGACAGGGCACTATGGCTACACCTTC. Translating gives CASSKAGTGHYGYTF.

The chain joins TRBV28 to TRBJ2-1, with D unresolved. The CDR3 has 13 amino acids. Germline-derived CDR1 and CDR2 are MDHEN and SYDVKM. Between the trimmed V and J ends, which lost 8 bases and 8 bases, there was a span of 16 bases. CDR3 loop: CASGSDVYDEQFF. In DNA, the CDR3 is TGTGCCAGCGGGTCGGACGTTTACGATGAGCAGTTCTTC.

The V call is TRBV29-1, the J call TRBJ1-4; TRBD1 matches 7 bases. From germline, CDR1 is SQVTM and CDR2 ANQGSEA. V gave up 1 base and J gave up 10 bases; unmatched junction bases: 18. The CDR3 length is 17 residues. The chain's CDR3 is CSVEVGSTGATLGKLFF. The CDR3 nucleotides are TGCAGCGTTGAAGTGGGGTCCACAGGGGCGACCTTGGGAAAACTGTTTTTT.

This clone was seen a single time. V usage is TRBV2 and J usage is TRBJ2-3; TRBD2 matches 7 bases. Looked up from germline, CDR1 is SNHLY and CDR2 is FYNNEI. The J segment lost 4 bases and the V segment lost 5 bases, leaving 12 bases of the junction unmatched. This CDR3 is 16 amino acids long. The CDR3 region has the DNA TGTGCCAGCAGTCCTGGGGGAGGGGCAAGGTCAGATACGCAGTATTTT. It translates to CASSPGGGARSDTQYF.

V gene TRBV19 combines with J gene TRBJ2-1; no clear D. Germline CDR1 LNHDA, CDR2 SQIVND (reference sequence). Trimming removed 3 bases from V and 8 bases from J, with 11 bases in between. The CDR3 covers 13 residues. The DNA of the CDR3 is TGTGCCAGTAGTATCGTCCCTCGCGATGAGCAGTTCTTC. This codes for CASSIVPRDEQFF.

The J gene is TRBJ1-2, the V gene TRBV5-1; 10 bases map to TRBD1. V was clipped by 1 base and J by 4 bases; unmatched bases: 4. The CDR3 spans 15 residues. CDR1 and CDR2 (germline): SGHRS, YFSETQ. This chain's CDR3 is CASSLKGQGSYGYTF. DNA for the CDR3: TGCGCCAGCAGCTTGAAGGGACAGGGGTCCTATGGCTACACCTTC. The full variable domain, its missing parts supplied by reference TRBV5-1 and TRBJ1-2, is KAGVTQTPRYLIKTRGQQVTLSCSPISGHRSVSWYQQTPGQGLQFLFEYFSETQRNKGNFPGRFSGRQFSNSRSEMNVSTLELGDSALYLCASSLKGQGSYGYTFGSGTRLTVV.

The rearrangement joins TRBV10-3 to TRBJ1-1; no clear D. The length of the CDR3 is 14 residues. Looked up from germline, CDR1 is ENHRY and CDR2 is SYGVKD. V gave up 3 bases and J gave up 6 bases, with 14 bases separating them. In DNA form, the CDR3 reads TGTGCCATCAGTGACGTAGGAGGAGGCCCTGAAGCTTTCTTT. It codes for CAISDVGGGPEAFF.

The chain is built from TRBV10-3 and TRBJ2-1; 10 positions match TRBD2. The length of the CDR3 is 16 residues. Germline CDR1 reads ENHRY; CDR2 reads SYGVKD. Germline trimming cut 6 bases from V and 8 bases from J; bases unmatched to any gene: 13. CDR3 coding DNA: TGTGCCATCAGCGAGACGAAGCGGGAGGGCTTTGATGAGCAGTTCTTC. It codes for CAISETKREGFDEQFF.

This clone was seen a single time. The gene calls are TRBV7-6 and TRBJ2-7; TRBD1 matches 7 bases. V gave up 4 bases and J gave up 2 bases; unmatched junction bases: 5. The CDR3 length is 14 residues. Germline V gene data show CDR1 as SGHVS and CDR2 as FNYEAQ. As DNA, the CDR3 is TGTGCCAGCAGCTCTGGGACAGTACCCTACGAGCAGTACTTC. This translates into CASSSGTVPYEQYF.

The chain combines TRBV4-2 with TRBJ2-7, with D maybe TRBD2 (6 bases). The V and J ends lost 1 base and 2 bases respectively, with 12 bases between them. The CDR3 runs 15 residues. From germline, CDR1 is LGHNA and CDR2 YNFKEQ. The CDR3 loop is CASSQAIASAYEQYF. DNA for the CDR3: TGTGCCAGCAGCCAAGCTATAGCTAGCGCCTACGAGCAGTACTTC.

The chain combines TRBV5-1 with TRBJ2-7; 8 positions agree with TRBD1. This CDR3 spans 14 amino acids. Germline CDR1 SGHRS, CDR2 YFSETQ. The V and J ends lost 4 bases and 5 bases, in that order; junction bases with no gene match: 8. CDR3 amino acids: CASSTPGGLDEQYF. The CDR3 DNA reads TGCGCCAGCAGCACCCCAGGGGGCCTCGACGAGCAGTACTTC.

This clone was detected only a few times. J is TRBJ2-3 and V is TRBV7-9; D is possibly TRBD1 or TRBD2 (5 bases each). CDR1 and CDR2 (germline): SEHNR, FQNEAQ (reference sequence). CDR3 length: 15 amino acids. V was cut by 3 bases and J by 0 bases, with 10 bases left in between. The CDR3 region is CASSLGVLSTDTQYF. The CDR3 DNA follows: TGTGCCAGCAGCTTGGGGGTATTAAGCACAGATACGCAGTATTTT.

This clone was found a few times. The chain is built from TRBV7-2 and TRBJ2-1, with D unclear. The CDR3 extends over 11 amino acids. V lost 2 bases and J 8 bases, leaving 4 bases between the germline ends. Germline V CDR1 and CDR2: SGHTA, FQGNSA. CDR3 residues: CASSLSYEQFF. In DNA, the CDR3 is TGTGCCAGCAGCTTATCGTATGAGCAGTTCTTC. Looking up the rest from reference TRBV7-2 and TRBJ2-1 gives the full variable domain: GAGVSQSPSNKVTEKGKDVELRCDPISGHTALYWYRQSLGQGLEFLIYFQGNSAPDKSGLPSDRFSAERTGGSVSTLTIQRTQQEDSAVYLCASSLSYEQFFGPGTRLTVL.

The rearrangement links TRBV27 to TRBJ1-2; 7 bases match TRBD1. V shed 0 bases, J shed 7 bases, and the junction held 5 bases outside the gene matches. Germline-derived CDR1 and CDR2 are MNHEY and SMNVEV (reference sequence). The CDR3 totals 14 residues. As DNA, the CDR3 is TGTGCCAGCAGTTTATCGAAGGGGGCGGGTGGCTACACCTTC. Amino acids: CASSLSKGAGGYTF.

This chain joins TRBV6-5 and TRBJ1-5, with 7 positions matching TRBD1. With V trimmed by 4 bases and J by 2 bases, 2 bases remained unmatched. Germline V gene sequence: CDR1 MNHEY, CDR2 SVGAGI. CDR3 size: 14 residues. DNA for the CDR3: TGTGCCAGCAGTTCCGGACAGGGCAATCAGCCCCAGCATTTT. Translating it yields CASSSGQGNQPQHF.

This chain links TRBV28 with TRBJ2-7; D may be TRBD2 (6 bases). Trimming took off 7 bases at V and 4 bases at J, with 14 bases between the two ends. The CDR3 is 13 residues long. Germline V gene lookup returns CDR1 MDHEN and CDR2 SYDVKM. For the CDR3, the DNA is TGTGCCAGCATTCGGGGGAGCGGATACGAGCAGTACTTC. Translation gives CASIRGSGYEQYF.

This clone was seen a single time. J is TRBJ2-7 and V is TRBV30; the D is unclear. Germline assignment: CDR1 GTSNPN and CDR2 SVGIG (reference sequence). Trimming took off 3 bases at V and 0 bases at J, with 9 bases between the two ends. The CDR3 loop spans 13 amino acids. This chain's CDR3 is CAWRWTGSYEQYF. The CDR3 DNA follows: TGTGCCTGGAGATGGACGGGCTCCTACGAGCAGTACTTC.